Sequencing of this TCR beta chain was carried out in a study of T-cell reconstitution after alpha-beta-depleted transplantation in children. This clonotype showed up just a few times. The V end lost 5 bases, the J end lost 4 bases, and 8 bases lay between the germline ends. Germline lookup yields CDR1 SGHTA and CDR2 FQGNSA. This CDR3 comprises 12 residues. The library targeted TCRbeta and was prepared with unique molecular identifiers. TCRdb called the PCR reads again in MiXCR, with one record for every CDR3 protein. Among 200,000 to 300,000 distinct CDR3 sequences, around 12% were seen once, and the ten largest hold around 2.8%.

The sequenced sample was PBMCs from the stem cell graft donor, obtained from the stem cell graft. The TCR originated in a human donor who donated a stem cell graft to a child with acute lymphoblastic leukemia. This sequence joins TRBV7-2 and TRBJ1-1, with no clear D. CDR3 sequence (DNA): TGTGCCAGCAGCACGCCTTCCACTGAAGCTTTCTTT. Its translation is CASSTPSTEAFF.